This TCR beta chain was profiled in a study of shared T cell receptors in the human thymus (dated by TCRdb to about 2021). Looking at the study overall: The study examined how self-reactive, shared T-cell receptor alpha chains are generated in the human thymus.

Spanning cysteine to phenylalanine, the CDR3 consists of 17 amino acids. The entry retains the CDR3 DNA only, 51 bases that are in frame from base 1. Trimming leaves V shorter by 5 bases and J shorter by 5 bases, with the junction holding 15 bases beyond the gene matches. Sequences SGHRS (CDR1) and YFSETQ (CDR2) are obtained from the germline V gene. Libraries were built with the immunoSEQ multiplex PCR assay. The immuneACCESS repertoire file appears here via TCRdb, limited to in-frame rearrangements. These files lack a portion of the clones; in checked studies, under half of the deficit traces to unresolved V genes, and the cause of the others is not known. The sample has about 710,000 clones on record, about 89% of them singletons. The ten largest account for roughly 0.0086% of the sample. This clone was seen a handful of times. The antigen this receptor binds is unknown. Base qualities are missing; no much larger clone stands one base away.

This sample was also put to use in a study of human thymus T cells. The other study reports the following: Immunologically healthy infants undergoing open corrective cardiac surgery for congenital heart defects in Finland were used as donors. Thymus tissue was obtained as surgical resects removed during corrective cardiac surgery. Both the thymic and the peripheral blood repertoires appeared to show biased V and J gene segment usage. The related research found that thymic TCR repertoires overlapped highly between unrelated individuals. The study described the TCR alpha and beta repertoires in under 10 infant thymus samples and four matching peripheral blood samples. The cohort included over five male and a couple of female infants, with donor ages spanning 7 to 244 days. Thymocytes were released mechanically from tissue and stored at -70 °C as pellets of roughly 9-31 million cells. A QIAsymphony instrument was used to extract genomic DNA from frozen cell pellets. The immunoSEQ multiplex PCR assay was used to amplify the TCRB and TCRAD loci from a standardized quantity of quality-controlled genomic DNA. Amplicons spanned the V(D)J region at a length sufficient to cover the CDR3 and identify V and J genes. Amplicon sequencing was performed on an Illumina platform through the commercial immunoSEQ service. Primer bias and sequencing errors were corrected as previously described, and TCRAD and TCRB definitions were based on the IMGT database. Repertoires were analysed with immunoSEQ Analyzer 3.0 and VDJTools, covering basic statistics, V/J segment usage, diversity estimates, rarefaction and pairwise overlap. Diversity was estimated with Chao1, ChaoE, Efron-Thisted, Shannon and inverse Simpson indices, and also on datasets down-sampled to the smallest sample. Repertoire overlap was determined by strict matching of CDR3 nucleotide sequence, V gene and J gene, and Jaccard-based multidimensional scaling clustering was applied. On average, about 730,000 unique TCRB clonotypes were obtained from thymus samples, compared with about 84,000 from blood samples.

This receptor was taken from a boy younger than two with a congenital heart defect. Donor details come from another sample of the same person, matched by shared clones. Sequencing used thymocytes. The V gene is TRBV5-1 and the J gene is TRBJ2-1, with 8 bases in between that match TRBD1. The CDR3 sequence is CASRPTGGPLSHNEQFF. Read as DNA, the sequence is TGCGCCAGCAGGCCAACAGGGGGACCCCTAAGCCACAATGAGCAGTTCTTC.